The 11 T cell receptor beta chains given below trace back to one sample, sequenced in a study of T cell responses to AZD1222 COVID-19 vaccine. Here immunoSEQ multiplex PCR was the method, and the copy in TCRdb shows in-frame clones only, minus some. The profile shows approximately 64,000 clones, around nine tenths of them singletons. This specimen consisted of peripheral blood, obtained 28 days after the second dose of the MenACWY control vaccine. These receptors originate from an adult who received the MenACWY meningococcal vaccine as a control.

The chain couples TRBV5-4 to TRBJ2-4; no clear D. The CDR3 covers 14 residues. The V and J ends lost 0 bases and 5 bases respectively, with 9 bases between them. Germline assignment: CDR1 SGHNT and CDR2 YYREEE (reference sequence). This CDR3 reads CASSLDVGQNIQYF. Written as DNA, the CDR3 is TGTGCCAGCAGCTTGGATGTGGGTCAAAACATTCAGTACTTC.

This chain uses TRBV12-3 or TRBV12-4 with TRBJ2-7; possibly TRBD1 for D (6 bases). The germline V and J ends were trimmed by 4 bases and 2 bases, with 9 bases remaining between them. The CDR3 runs to 13 residues. This chain's CDR3 is CASSSQGPYEQYF. DNA of the CDR3: TGTGCCAGCAGTTCCCAGGGGCCCTACGAGCAGTACTTC.

The chain links TRBV28 to TRBJ2-7; D is possibly TRBD1 or TRBD2 (6 bases each). V lost 8 bases, J lost 4 bases, and 18 bases lay in between. The CDR3 covers 14 residues. CDR1 is MDHEN, CDR2 SYDVKM, per germline. CDR3 amino acids: CASQGGSGEYEQYF. The CDR3 nucleotides read TGTGCCAGCCAAGGGGGGTCGGGGGAGTACGAGCAGTACTTC.

This chain connects TRBV5-1 to TRBJ1-6; D is undetermined. Germline V gene lookup returns CDR1 SGHRS and CDR2 YFSETQ. Trimming left V 0 bases short and J 9 bases short, with 22 bases between. The CDR3 consists of 18 residues. Written as DNA, the CDR3 is TGCGCCAGCAGCTTGGTGGGCGAGAGCTCTTCCATGGGTTCACCCCTCCACTTT. Translation: CASSLVGESSSMGSPLHF.

The J gene is TRBJ2-6, the V gene TRBV7-6, with 8 bases fitting TRBD1. This CDR3 is built from 15 residues. Germline CDR1 is SGHVS and CDR2 is FNYEAQ. J was trimmed by 2 bases and V by 5 bases; bases with no gene match: 2. This CDR3 reads CASSEQGAGANVLTF. The CDR3, as DNA: TGTGCCAGCAGCGAACAGGGGGCTGGGGCCAACGTCCTGACTTTC.

This sequence joins TRBV6-6 and TRBJ2-7; D not resolved. The CDR3 runs 13 residues. Germline CDR1 MNHNY, CDR2 SVGAGI (reference sequence). V lost 0 bases to trimming and J lost 4 bases, with 7 bases between them. Here the CDR3 DNA reads TGTGCCAGCAGTTACTCGAATAGGTACGAGCAGTACTTC. Translation gives CASSYSNRYEQYF.

The rearrangement joins TRBV13 to TRBJ2-5; TRBD2 matches at 10 bases. The trim removed 5 bases at V and 5 bases at J, leaving 8 bases unmatched. Germline assignment: CDR1 PRHDT and CDR2 FYEKMQ (reference sequence). The CDR3 consists of 15 residues. DNA for the CDR3: TGTGCCAGCAGCGTGCGACTAGCGGGTCAGGAGACCCAGTACTTC. It translates to CASSVRLAGQETQYF.

The J gene is TRBJ1-4, the V gene TRBV27; D not certain. This CDR3 comprises 16 residues. The V gene's germline CDR1 is MNHEY and CDR2 SMNVEV (reference sequence). V lost 6 bases and J lost 7, with 21 bases in between. CDR3 sequence reads: CASRSPNLGDGEKLFF. As DNA, the CDR3 is TGTGCCAGCAGATCTCCTAACCTAGGCGACGGTGAAAAACTGTTTTTT. Based on the CDR3 plus reference TRBV27 and TRBJ1-4, the full variable domain is EAQVTQNPRYLITVTGKKLTVTCSQNMNHEYMSWYRQDPGLGLRQIYYSMNVEVTDKGDVPEGYKVSRKEKRNFPLILESPSPNQTSLYFCASRSPNLGDGEKLFFGSGTQLSVL.

The CDR3 nucleotides are TGCAGCGTCCACAACAGGAATACCTACAATGAGCAGTTCTTC. Translated, it gives CSVHNRNTYNEQFF. V is TRBV29-1 and J is TRBJ2-1, with D tentatively TRBD1 (5 bases). From germline, CDR1 is SQVTM and CDR2 ANQGSEA. V was cut by 6 bases and J by 2 bases, with 14 bases left in between. The CDR3 is made up of 14 amino acids.

This clone showed up just a few times. The CDR3, as DNA: TGTGCCAGCAGTGATACCGGGACAGACACCGGGGAGCTGTTTTTT. Its translation is CASSDTGTDTGELFF. V usage is TRBV6-4 and J usage is TRBJ2-2, with 7 bases fitting TRBD1. The CDR3 consists of 15 residues. J gave up 3 bases and V 3 bases, and 4 bases lay outside the gene matches. Per the germline V gene, CDR1 is MRHNA and CDR2 is SNTAGT.

The chain couples TRBV29-1 to TRBJ1-5; the match to TRBD1 covers 7 bases. This CDR3 is built from 14 residues. Germline trimming cut 6 bases from V and 0 bases from J; bases unmatched to any gene: 5. Germline V gene data show CDR1 as SQVTM and CDR2 as ANQGSEA. CDR3 DNA: TGCAGCGTCACCGGGACAGATAGCAATCAGCCCCAGCATTTT. Its protein is CSVTGTDSNQPQHF.